This TCR beta chain derives from a study of T-cell reconstitution after alpha-beta-depleted transplantation in children. Researchers prepared the TCRbeta library using unique molecular identifiers, the study reports. TCRdb used MiXCR to reprocess the PCR reads, holding one entry per CDR3 protein. The data show some 440,000 distinct CDR3 sequences, around 16% seen once. The sample holds a few counts of this clonotype. The CDR3 is made up of 15 amino acids. V was pared by 5 bases and J by 1 base, with 3 bases of the junction left unmatched. Specimen: PBMCs, mostly from graft donor cells, collected 360 days after TCRalphabeta/CD19-depleted stem cell transplant. The V and J genes are TRBV12-3 or TRBV12-4 and TRBJ2-1, with 9 bases fitting TRBD1. This TCR was recovered from a boy less than two years old who had a stem cell transplant for Wiskott-Aldrich syndrome, so the T cells may come from the graft donor. CDR3 nucleotide sequence: TGTGCCAGCAGTCTAGACAGGGGGTCCTACAATGAGCAGTTCTTC. This gives the protein CASSLDRGSYNEQFF.